One sample yielded the 21 T cell receptor beta chains listed below, sequenced in a study of blood T cell repertoires in COVID-19. TCRdb's copy holds only in-frame clones and misses some; the assay was immunoSEQ multiplex PCR. In the table there are around 130,000 clones, about 85% of which are singletons. The sequenced sample was peripheral blood. Receptor source: a man aged 35 to 55 with active or convalescent COVID-19.

The chain employs TRBV4-3 and TRBJ1-1, with TRBD1 matching over 9 bases. CDR3 length: 18 residues. CDR1 is LGHNA, CDR2 YSLEER, per germline. V was clipped by 5 bases and J by 0 bases; unmatched bases: 13. CDR3 coding DNA: TGCGCCAGCAGCATGACCGGGACAGGGTTTAAGATGAACACTGAAGCTTTCTTT. This codes for CASSMTGTGFKMNTEAFF.

This chain uses TRBV7-3 with TRBJ2-1; 13 bases align to TRBD2. J gave up 7 bases and V 5 bases, and 11 bases lay outside the gene matches. CDR1 is SGHTA and CDR2 is FQGTGA in the germline V gene. The CDR3 spans 17 residues. The CDR3 region has the DNA TGTGCCAGCAGCCACGGACTAGCGGGGGCCGCGAGAAATGAGCAGTTCTTC. This sequence encodes CASSHGLAGAARNEQFF.

The V and J genes are TRBV3-1 (or the pseudogene TRBV3-2) and TRBJ2-7, with D hard to call. Germline-derived CDR1 and CDR2 are LGHDT and YNNKEL (reference sequence). With 1 base removed from V and 0 bases from J, the gap between germline ends came to 10 bases. The CDR3 is made up of 15 amino acids. The CDR3 DNA sequence: TGTGCCAGCAGCCAAGGACTGGAAGCCTCCTACGAGCAGTACTTC. Residues: CASSQGLEASYEQYF.

This clone was found once. Here the CDR3 DNA reads TGTGCCAGCAGCGCAAAGAGGGTAGGTGGCGAGCAGTACTTC. Its translation is CASSAKRVGGEQYF. The gene calls are TRBV11-3 and TRBJ2-7; D perhaps matches TRBD2 (5 bases). Trimming stripped 5 bases from V and 6 bases from J, with 17 bases between. This CDR3 region has 14 residues. Per the germline V gene, CDR1 is SGHNT and CDR2 is YENEEA. The full variable domain, its missing parts supplied by reference TRBV11-3 and TRBJ2-7, is EAGVVQSPRYKIIEKKQPVAFWCNPISGHNTLYWYLQNLGQGPELLIRYENEEAVDDSQLPKDRFSAERLKGVDSTLKIQPAELGDSAVYLCASSAKRVGGEQYFGPGTRLTVT.

The V call is TRBV5-5, the J call TRBJ1-5; possibly TRBD1 for D (5 bases). V dropped 4 bases and J dropped 6 bases, with 14 bases sitting between them. Germline CDR1 is SGHKS and CDR2 is YYEKEE (reference sequence). This CDR3 contains 14 residues. The DNA for the CDR3 is TGTGCCAGCAGCACCAGCAGCAGGGCTCAGCCCCAGCATTTT. It specifies CASSTSSRAQPQHF.

The genes are TRBV7-2 and TRBJ1-1; no reliable D call. The CDR3 has 15 residues. The ends were cut back, 5 bases at V and 5 bases at J, with 18 bases in the middle. The germline V gene has CDR1 SGHTA and CDR2 FQGNSA. The CDR3 nucleotides read TGTGCCAGCAGCCCCCTGACAAAAAGGCAAACTGAAGCTTTCTTT. It codes for CASSPLTKRQTEAFF.

The rearrangement uses TRBV2 and TRBJ1-5; D is undetermined. Germline V gene data show CDR1 as SNHLY and CDR2 as FYNNEI. The CDR3 runs 13 residues. Trimming pared 4 bases from V and 2 bases from J, leaving 6 bases between. The CDR3 DNA is TGTGCCAGCAGTGTGGAGGGCAATCAGCCCCAGCATTTT. Its protein is CASSVEGNQPQHF.

This sequence joins TRBV5-6 and TRBJ1-3; TRBD1 aligns across 8 bases. This CDR3 region has 15 residues. With V trimmed by 0 bases and J by 4 bases, 3 bases remained unmatched. Germline V gene lookup returns CDR1 SGHDT and CDR2 YYEEEE. The CDR3 is CASSLGQGIGNTIYF. For the CDR3, the DNA is TGTGCCAGCAGCTTGGGACAGGGGATCGGAAACACCATATATTTT.

This clone occurred a few times. The rearrangement joins TRBV5-1 to TRBJ1-1; D gene uncertain. The germline CDR1 and CDR2 sequences are SGHRS and YFSETQ. The CDR3 is 13 amino acids. Trimming cost V 0 bases and J 2 bases, with 5 bases left between them. The CDR3 bases are TGCGCCAGCAGCTTGGCTCCCAACACTGAAGCTTTCTTT. This translates into CASSLAPNTEAFF.

This chain joins TRBV9 and TRBJ2-5; 12 bases fit TRBD2. This CDR3 comprises 16 residues. The trim removed 0 bases at V and 5 bases at J, leaving 5 bases unmatched. Germline lookup yields CDR1 SGDLS and CDR2 YYNGEE. The CDR3 loop is CASSVASGGAAETQYF. CDR3 nucleotide sequence: TGTGCCAGCAGCGTAGCTAGCGGGGGGGCCGCTGAGACCCAGTACTTC.

The V gene is TRBV6-5, the J gene TRBJ2-3, with 8 bases aligning to TRBD2. Germline CDR1 and CDR2: MNHEY and SVGAGI. CDR3 length: 15 amino acids. The junction had 5 bases not matched to a gene; V was cut back by 5 bases and J by 1 base. CDR3 nucleotide sequence: TGTGCCAGCAGTCAGCGGGGGCGGGGCACAGATACGCAGTATTTT. Translation gives CASSQRGRGTDTQYF.

This clone showed up just a few times. The chain carries TRBV3-1 (or the pseudogene TRBV3-2) and TRBJ1-4, with D perhaps TRBD1 (6 bases). Per germline, CDR1 LGHDT and CDR2 YNNKEL (reference sequence). Trimming pared 5 bases from V and 3 bases from J, leaving 19 bases between. The CDR3 contains 17 residues. The CDR3 DNA sequence: TGTGCCAGCAGCTCGGGGGGGGCCCTCGGGGCTAATGAAAAACTGTTTTTT. Translation: CASSSGGALGANEKLFF.

As DNA, the CDR3 is TGTGCCAGCAGCCAAGGATTGAAGACTAGCGGGACAGATACGCAGTATTTT. It yields the protein CASSQGLKTSGTDTQYF. V is TRBV3-1 (or the pseudogene TRBV3-2) and J is TRBJ2-3; 10 bases map to TRBD2. The V and J ends lost 1 base and 3 bases, in that order; junction bases with no gene match: 7. The CDR3 totals 17 residues. The germline gives CDR1 LGHDT, CDR2 YNNKEL (reference sequence).

The CDR3 protein is CAWSVQKTQYF. CDR3 bases: TGTGCCTGGAGTGTGCAGAAGACCCAGTACTTC. The chain employs TRBV30 and TRBJ2-5; no firm D call. Germline CDR1 GTSNPN, CDR2 SVGIG (reference sequence). The CDR3 covers 11 residues. V lost 0 bases and J 6 bases, leaving 5 bases between the germline ends.

The chain uses TRBV27 and TRBJ2-7; 10 nucleotides line up with TRBD2. With 5 bases clipped from V and 6 bases from J, the junction kept 7 bases outside the gene matches. CDR1 is MNHEY and CDR2 is SMNVEV in the germline V gene (reference sequence). This CDR3 is 14 amino acids long. The CDR3, as DNA: TGTGCCAGCAGTCCAAGCGGGGGGGCGGTCGAGCAGTACTTC. Its translation: CASSPSGGAVEQYF.

V and J are TRBV19 and TRBJ1-2; 7 bases agree with TRBD1. The V gene end was trimmed by 9 bases and the J gene end by 8 bases; junction bases not matched to a gene: 15. CDR1 and CDR2 (germline): LNHDA, SQIVND (reference sequence). This CDR3 has 14 amino acids. The CDR3 DNA sequence: TGTGCCAGCCGCCTCGCAGGGGGGCCGGGGGGCTACACCTTC. This gives the protein CASRLAGGPGGYTF.

The gene calls are TRBV9 and TRBJ2-7; D perhaps matches TRBD2 (7 bases). In germline, CDR1 is SGDLS, CDR2 YYNGEE. Trimming stripped 0 bases from V and 2 bases from J, with 12 bases between. The CDR3 runs to 15 residues. The CDR3 nucleotides are TGTGCCAGCAGCGTAGACGGGGGGCTCACCTACGAGCAGTACTTC. This translates into CASSVDGGLTYEQYF. The whole variable domain, filled in from reference TRBV9 and TRBJ2-7, reads DSGVTQTPKHLITATGQRVTLRCSPRSGDLSVYWYQQSLDQGLQFLIQYYNGEERAKGNILERFSAQQFPDLHSELNLSSLELGDSALYFCASSVDGGLTYEQYFGPGTRLTVT.

This chain links TRBV7-6 with TRBJ2-7, with 8 bases that match TRBD1. The CDR3 is 16 amino acids. Germline V lookup: CDR1 SGHVS, CDR2 FNYEAQ. V shed 1 base, J shed 3 bases, and the junction held 8 bases outside the gene matches. CDR3 bases: TGTGCCAGCAGCTTAGTTCAGGGGGCGACCCTCTACGAGCAGTACTTC. Protein product: CASSLVQGATLYEQYF.

V gene TRBV24-1 combines with J gene TRBJ2-5; 9 nucleotides match TRBD1. The CDR3 has 18 amino acids. The V gene's germline CDR1 is KGHDR and CDR2 SFDVKD. V lost 4 bases to trimming and J lost 1 base; unmatched junction nucleotides: 12. As DNA, the CDR3 is TGTGCCACCAGTGACTCCCGCCGGGACAGGGTAGGCCAAGAGACCCAGTACTTC. It encodes CATSDSRRDRVGQETQYF.

The chain links TRBV12-3 or TRBV12-4 to TRBJ1-1; D gene unclear. This CDR3 spans 10 amino acids. V was pared by 6 bases and J by 8 bases, with 7 bases between. The CDR3 loop reads CASSGIEAFF. DNA for the CDR3: TGTGCCAGCAGCGGGATAGAAGCTTTCTTT.

This clone came up once. V and J are TRBV20-1 and TRBJ1-2; no reliable D call. CDR1 is DFQATT and CDR2 is SNEGSKA in the germline V gene (reference sequence). V gave up 6 bases and J gave up 2 bases, with 4 bases separating them. CDR3 length: 10 residues. Here the CDR3 DNA reads TGCAGTGCCCCAAACTATGGCTACACCTTC. Translation gives CSAPNYGYTF.